The present T cell receptor beta chain was sequenced within a study of T cells after yellow fever vaccination. This clonotype has at least ten counts. Its antigen is unidentified. One end of the junction does not line up with germline, which may come from a read error. The CDR3 is 13 amino acids. The germline V gene encodes CDR1 MNHNY and CDR2 SVGAGI (reference sequence). TCRdb independently ran MiXCR on the 5' RACE reads; one entry per CDR3 protein. Here the sample spans about 400,000 distinct CDR3 sequences, about 6.2% being singletons. Study results and limitations: Clones that expanded after primary vaccination mostly reappeared after the booster (over 95% CD4, 75% to 90% CD8).

The chain recombines TRBV6-6 with TRBJ1-5; no clear D gene. The sample here was PBMCs, taken 5 days after the yellow fever booster vaccination. The TCR comes from a man between 25 and 39 years old who received the YFV17D yellow fever vaccine. The CDR3 sequence is CASTKEGGPICDF. The CDR3 DNA follows: TGTGCCAGCACCAAAGAGGGTGGACCGATATGTGATTTT.